Listed below are T cell receptor beta chains from one sample, sequenced in a study of CD8 T cells in Susac syndrome. TCRdb independently ran MiXCR on the immunoSEQ multiplex PCR reads; one entry per CDR3 protein. The table records under 80,000 distinct CDR3 sequences, more than 85% of them present only once. The specimen was CD4+ T cells from PBMCs. Receptors originate from a human donor with Susac syndrome. Both conserved end residues are part of each CDR3. The D gene is left open where the match is weak. Size is omitted from some rows. Given values are once, few, many or a class for expanded clones.

len	abundance	j_gene	d_gene	v_gene	CDR3aa	CDR3nt
14	NA	TRBJ2-7	TRBD1	TRBV2	CATQDRGSNYEQYF	TGTGCCACACAGGACAGGGGGAGTAACTACGAGCAGTACTTC
14	NA	TRBJ2-7	NA	TRBV12-3/TRBV12-4	CASKTGQGSYEQYF	TGTGCCAGCAAGACCGGCCAGGGTTCCTACGAGCAGTACTTC
13	once	TRBJ2-5	NA	TRBV3-1	CASSSRATETQYF	TGTGCCAGCAGCTCCAGGGCGACAGAGACCCAGTACTTC
18	NA	TRBJ1-5	NA	TRBV6-2/TRBV6-3	CASRPERQASYSNQPQHF	TGTGCCAGCAGACCGGAGCGACAGGCTTCCTATAGCAATCAGCCCCAGCATTTT
14	NA	TRBJ2-7	TRBD2	TRBV5-1	CASSRTGGGDEQYF	TGCGCCAGCAGCCGGACGGGAGGCGGCGACGAGCAGTACTTC
17	NA	TRBJ2-1	TRBD2	TRBV9	CASSDRRWLAGYNEQFF	TGTGCCAGCAGCGACCGAAGATGGCTAGCGGGGTACAATGAGCAGTTCTTC
14	few	TRBJ2-6	NA	TRBV9	CASSVVSGANVLTF	TGTGCCAGCAGCGTCGTGTCTGGGGCCAACGTCCTGACTTTC
18	NA	TRBJ1-2	NA	TRBV21-1	CASSKVEFWVCWGYGYTF	TGTGCCAGCAGCAAAGTGGAGTTTTGGGTGTGTTGGGGCTATGGCTACACCTTC
15	NA	TRBJ2-4	NA	TRBV19	CASSKQPLAKNIQYF	TGTGCCAGTAGTAAGCAGCCCCTAGCCAAAAACATTCAGTACTTC
16	NA	TRBJ2-1	TRBD2	TRBV18	CASSSRGLTSYNEQFF	TGTGCCAGCTCATCCCGGGGACTAACCTCCTACAATGAGCAGTTCTTC
16	NA	TRBJ2-7	NA	TRBV2	CASSSPWRATSYEQYF	TGTGCCAGCAGTTCACCCTGGAGGGCGACCTCCTACGAGCAGTACTTC
13	once	TRBJ1-2	NA	TRBV6-5	CASRTRGLYGYTF	TGTGCCAGCAGGACTAGGGGTCTCTATGGCTACACCTTC
14	NA	TRBJ1-2	NA	TRBV23-1	CASSPEDYNYGYTF	TGCGCCAGCAGCCCCGAAGACTACAACTATGGCTACACCTTC
16	NA	TRBJ2-1	TRBD2	TRBV6-1	CASRTFLAGDYNEQFF	TGTGCCAGCAGAACATTCCTAGCGGGGGACTACAATGAGCAGTTCTTC
15	NA	TRBJ1-5	NA	TRBV19	CASSNPDSSNQPQHF	TGTGCCAGTAGTAACCCCGACTCCTCTAATCAGCCCCAGCATTTT
15	NA	TRBJ2-4	NA	TRBV6-5	CASSYSRTSQNIQYF	TGTGCCAGCAGTTACTCGCGGACGTCCCAAAACATTCAGTACTTC
14	NA	TRBJ2-5	NA	TRBV7-2	CASSLKNGAETQYF	TGTGCCAGCAGCTTAAAAAATGGCGCGGAGACCCAGTACTTC
15	NA	TRBJ2-3	NA	TRBV24-1	CATSENRVSTDTQYF	TGTGCCACCAGTGAAAACAGGGTCAGCACAGATACGCAGTATTTT
13	NA	TRBJ2-5	NA	TRBV30	CACATAGWGTQYF	TGTGCCTGCGCCACGGCCGGGTGGGGGACCCAGTACTTC
18	NA	TRBJ2-1	TRBD2	TRBV6-2/TRBV6-3	CASSLGTLSGRGRNEQFF	TGTGCCAGCAGTCTGGGGACCCTTAGCGGGAGAGGAAGAAATGAGCAGTTCTTC